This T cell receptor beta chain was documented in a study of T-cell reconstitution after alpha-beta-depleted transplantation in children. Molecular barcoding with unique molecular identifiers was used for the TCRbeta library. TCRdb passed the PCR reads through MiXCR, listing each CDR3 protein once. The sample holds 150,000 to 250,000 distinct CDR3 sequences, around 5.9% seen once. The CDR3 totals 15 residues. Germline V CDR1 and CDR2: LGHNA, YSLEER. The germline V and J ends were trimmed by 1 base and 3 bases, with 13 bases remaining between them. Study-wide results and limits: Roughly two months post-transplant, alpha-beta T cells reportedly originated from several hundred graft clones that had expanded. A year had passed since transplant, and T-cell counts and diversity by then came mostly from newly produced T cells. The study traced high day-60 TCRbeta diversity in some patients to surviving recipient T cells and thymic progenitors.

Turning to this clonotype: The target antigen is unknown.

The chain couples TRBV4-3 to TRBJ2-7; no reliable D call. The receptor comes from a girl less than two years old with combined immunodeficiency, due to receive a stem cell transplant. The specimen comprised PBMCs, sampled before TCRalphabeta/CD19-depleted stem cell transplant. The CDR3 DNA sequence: TGCGCCAGCAGCCAAGCCCCTCCGGGTTACTACGAGCAGTACTTC. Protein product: CASSQAPPGYYEQYF.